This is a list of T cell receptor beta chains from one sample in a study of T cell changes during pregnancy in multiple sclerosis. The table came from immunoSEQ multiplex PCR; TCRdb's copy has only in-frame clones and leaves some out. The table has about 80,000 clones, around 92% seen once; the top ten hold about 1.5%. The sequences come from peripheral blood, collected before pregnancy. Receptors originate from a female donor with multiple sclerosis, enrolled in a pregnancy study. Both conserved end residues are part of each CDR3. Fields, in order: clone size, D gene, V gene, J gene, CDR3 DNA, CDR3 protein. A D gene is named only where the DNA matches it firmly. The size entry is marked missing in some rows and otherwise reads once, few, many or a size class.

clone size: -
D gene: -
V gene: TRBV5-1
J gene: TRBJ2-1
CDR3 DNA: TGCGCCAGCACAGGGCACTCCTACAATGAGCAGTTCTTC
CDR3 protein: CASTGHSYNEQFF

clone size: once
D gene: TRBD1
V gene: TRBV5-1
J gene: TRBJ1-1
CDR3 DNA: TGCGCCAGCAGCCCCCGGACAGGGAATATGAACACTGAAGCTTTCTTT
CDR3 protein: CASSPRTGNMNTEAFF

clone size: -
D gene: TRBD2
V gene: TRBV28
J gene: TRBJ2-5
CDR3 DNA: TGTGCCAGCAGTATAGCTTGGCGGGGGTACCAAGAGACCCAGTACTTC
CDR3 protein: CASSIAWRGYQETQYF

clone size: -
D gene: -
V gene: TRBV18
J gene: TRBJ2-7
CDR3 DNA: TGTGCCAGCTCAACGAGACAGGCTGGCGAGCAGTACTTC
CDR3 protein: CASSTRQAGEQYF

clone size: -
D gene: TRBD1
V gene: TRBV6-1
J gene: TRBJ1-4
CDR3 DNA: TGTGCCAGCAGTGAAAGGACAGGGGTAAAACTGTTTTTT
CDR3 protein: CASSERTGVKLFF

clone size: -
D gene: -
V gene: TRBV9
J gene: TRBJ1-4
CDR3 DNA: TGTGCCAGCAGCGTAGGACAGCGTACGTCGGCTAATGAAAAACTGTTTTTT
CDR3 protein: CASSVGQRTSANEKLFF

clone size: -
D gene: TRBD2
V gene: TRBV2
J gene: TRBJ2-7
CDR3 DNA: TGTGCCTACTCCGGGACTAATCTGATCTACGAGCAGTACTTC
CDR3 protein: CAYSGTNLIYEQYF

clone size: once
D gene: -
V gene: TRBV19
J gene: TRBJ1-1
CDR3 DNA: TGTGCCAGTAGTATATGGGGGGATACTGAAGCTTTCTTT
CDR3 protein: CASSIWGDTEAFF

clone size: -
D gene: -
V gene: TRBV19
J gene: TRBJ1-6
CDR3 DNA: TGTGCCAGTAGTATACGGGGGACGGGCTATAATTCACCCCTCCACTTT
CDR3 protein: CASSIRGTGYNSPLHF

clone size: once
D gene: -
V gene: TRBV27
J gene: TRBJ2-7
CDR3 DNA: TGTGCCAGCAGTTTTGCCGGGACACCCTACGAGCAGTACTTC
CDR3 protein: CASSFAGTPYEQYF

clone size: -
D gene: TRBD2
V gene: TRBV4-1
J gene: TRBJ2-1
CDR3 DNA: TGCGCCAGCAGCAGGGTACTAGCGGGAGCTTACAATGAGCAGTTCTTC
CDR3 protein: CASSRVLAGAYNEQFF

clone size: -
D gene: -
V gene: TRBV5-1
J gene: TRBJ2-5
CDR3 DNA: TGCGCCAGCAGCTTGGCAGGGGGGGAGACCCAGTACTTC
CDR3 protein: CASSLAGGETQYF

clone size: -
D gene: TRBD2
V gene: TRBV7-2
J gene: TRBJ2-2
CDR3 DNA: TGTGCCAGCAGCTTAATTAGCGGGGGGCCGTCGAACACCGGGGAGCTGTTTTTT
CDR3 protein: CASSLISGGPSNTGELFF

clone size: -
D gene: -
V gene: TRBV9
J gene: TRBJ1-1
CDR3 DNA: TGTGCCAGCAGCGTAGGGGTAGGGGGCACTGAAGCTTTCTTT
CDR3 protein: CASSVGVGGTEAFF